The 30 T cell receptor beta chains reported below all come from one sample, sequenced in a study of spatial heterogeneity in lung cancer. Overall study findings and caveats: The number of expanded tumor alpha and beta chains correlated with mutation number.

These receptors have no identified antigens. This sample's time point: sample taken at primary tumor resection. TCRdb ran MiXCR on the 5' RACE reads and lists one entry per CDR3 protein. This table has some 13,000 distinct CDR3 sequences, about 4% appearing once. Sequencing used lung tumor tissue, obtained at surgery. The receptors shown here come from a male donor with early-stage non-small cell lung cancer.

This clonotype was detected ten times or more. The chain uses TRBV2 and TRBJ2-3; TRBD1 matches at 7 bases. The germline gives CDR1 SNHLY, CDR2 FYNNEI. Trimming at V came to 4 bases and at J to 2 bases, leaving 3 bases not matched to a gene. The CDR3 sequence is 14 residues long. CDR3 loop: CASSVRGLTDTQYF. CDR3 nucleotides: TGTGCCAGCAGTGTGAGGGGGCTCACAGATACGCAGTATTTT.

This clonotype appeared many times. The chain recombines TRBV5-1 with TRBJ1-1; possibly TRBD1 for D (6 bases). Germline V gives CDR1 SGHRS, CDR2 YFSETQ. V dropped 0 bases and J dropped 8 bases, with 17 bases sitting between them. CDR3 length: 15 amino acids. In DNA, the CDR3 is TGCGCCAGCAGCTTGGAAGGGACACCCATTCAAGAAGCTTTCTTT. Translating gives CASSLEGTPIQEAFF.

This clonotype was observed a few times. A single base separates this from a much larger clone, so it may be a read error. The chain uses TRBV29-1 and TRBJ1-2; D is perhaps TRBD1 (5 bases). The CDR3 consists of 13 residues. The V gene lost 5 bases and the J gene lost 8 bases, with 18 bases spanning the gap. Looked up from germline, CDR1 is SQVTM and CDR2 is ANQGSEA. The CDR3, as DNA: TGCAGCGTTAGTGGTGGGGGAGGAGTAGGCTACACCTTC. Residues: CSVSGGGGVGYTF.

V is TRBV25-1 and J is TRBJ2-5; no clear D gene. Germline V CDR1 and CDR2: MGHDK, SYGVNS. The CDR3 totals 11 residues. V was shortened by 4 bases and J by 5 bases, with 5 bases between the two germline ends. Here the CDR3 reads CASSGWETQYF. CDR3 sequence (DNA): TGTGCCAGCAGTGGTTGGGAGACCCAGTACTTC.

This clonotype was counted ten times or more. V and J are TRBV2 and TRBJ1-4; 9 positions agree with TRBD1. V trimming: 1 base; J trimming: 7 bases; junction bases outside the gene matches: 7. The CDR3 length is 16 residues. Germline V lookup: CDR1 SNHLY, CDR2 FYNNEI. CDR3 protein: CASSEGFPGQGEKLFF. CDR3 DNA sequence: TGTGCCAGCAGTGAAGGATTCCCGGGACAGGGTGAAAAACTGTTTTTT.

This clonotype was recorded at least ten times. This chain links TRBV7-2 with TRBJ2-1; D perhaps matches TRBD1 (5 bases). Germline values: CDR1 SGHTA, CDR2 FQGNSA. CDR3 size: 17 residues. V lost 1 base, J lost 0 bases, and 13 bases lay in between. This CDR3 reads CASSLEMGRSSYNEQFF. CDR3 DNA: TGTGCCAGCAGCTTAGAGATGGGGCGGAGCTCCTACAATGAGCAGTTCTTC.

This clonotype appeared many times. This chain joins TRBV24-1 and TRBJ2-7; 9 bases are shared with TRBD1. J lost 4 bases, V lost 5 bases, and 14 bases had no gene match. CDR3 length: 17 amino acids. CDR1 KGHDR and CDR2 SFDVKD come from the germline V gene. CDR3 DNA: TGTGCCACCAGTGGCGGACAGGGGATAGGGACCGGTTACGAGCAGTACTTC. Amino acids: CATSGGQGIGTGYEQYF.

This chain uses TRBV20-1 with TRBJ2-7; perhaps TRBD2 as D (5 bases). With 3 bases removed from V and 4 bases from J, the gap between germline ends came to 13 bases. The V gene's germline CDR1 is DFQATT and CDR2 SNEGSKA (reference sequence). This CDR3 has 13 residues. The CDR3 is CSARDSSTYEQYF. Here the CDR3 DNA reads TGCAGTGCTAGGGACTCCTCCACGTACGAGCAGTACTTC.

This chain links TRBV19 with TRBJ2-3; the D call may be TRBD1 or TRBD2 (5 bases each). In germline, CDR1 is LNHDA, CDR2 SQIVND (reference sequence). The CDR3 is made up of 14 amino acids. With 3 bases removed from V and 7 bases from J, the gap between germline ends came to 14 bases. The CDR3 DNA reads TGTGCCAGTAGTATCCGAGCGAGGGGAAATACGCAGTATTTT. This gives the protein CASSIRARGNTQYF. Full variable domain (outside the CDR3, taken from reference TRBV19 and TRBJ2-3): DGGITQSPKYLFRKEGQNVTLSCEQNLNHDAMYWYRQDPGQGLRLIYYSQIVNDFQKGDIAEGYSVSREKKESFPLTVTSAQKNPTAFYLCASSIRARGNTQYFGPGTRLTVL.

This sequence joins TRBV6-2 or TRBV6-3 and TRBJ1-2; D remains ambiguous. This CDR3 has 15 residues. The germline V gene encodes CDR1 MNHEY and CDR2 SVGEGT. Trimming removed 8 bases at V and 4 bases at J, with 20 bases between. This CDR3 reads CASAYSGGQSYGYTF. CDR3 bases: TGTGCCAGCGCCTACAGCGGAGGGCAGAGCTATGGCTACACCTTC.

This clonotype was detected many times. The chain uses TRBV2 and TRBJ2-7, with 7 positions matching TRBD1. Germline CDR1 reads SNHLY; CDR2 reads FYNNEI. The CDR3 covers 14 residues. V shed 4 bases, J shed 2 bases, and the junction held 5 bases outside the gene matches. CDR3 in DNA: TGTGCCAGCAGTGGGGGGACAGATACCTACGAGCAGTACGTC. This gives the protein CASSGGTDTYEQYV.

This clonotype was counted ten times or more. V gene TRBV7-2 combines with J gene TRBJ2-7, with 9 bases lining up with TRBD1. Germline CDR1 reads SGHTA; CDR2 reads FQGNSA. With V trimmed by 4 bases and J by 8 bases, 9 bases remained unmatched. The CDR3 has 14 residues. The CDR3 spells CASSSGTGSWKQYF. CDR3 DNA: TGTGCCAGCAGCTCCGGGACAGGGAGCTGGAAGCAGTACTTC.

This clonotype was detected ten times or more. This chain links TRBV9 with TRBJ2-1; TRBD2 aligns across 15 bases. Germline assignment: CDR1 SGDLS and CDR2 YYNGEE. The junction had 9 bases not matched to a gene; V was cut back by 3 bases and J by 5 bases. The CDR3 covers 18 residues. The CDR3 spells CASSAGTSGRFSHNEQFF. In DNA form, the CDR3 reads TGTGCCAGCAGCGCAGGGACTAGCGGGAGGTTCAGTCACAATGAGCAGTTCTTC.

CDR3 loop: CASITYGRGNEQFF. The CDR3 region has the DNA TGTGCCAGCATAACCTACGGTAGGGGGAATGAGCAGTTCTTC. The chain employs TRBV2 and TRBJ2-1; a possible D gene is TRBD1 (6 bases). The germline V gene has CDR1 SNHLY and CDR2 FYNNEI. V lost 7 bases to trimming and J lost 7 bases, with 17 bases between them. The CDR3 extends over 14 amino acids.

There are a few counts of this clonotype. The chain uses TRBV7-2 and TRBJ2-1; perhaps TRBD2 as D (6 bases). CDR3 length: 14 amino acids. Trimming took 6 bases from V and 9 from J, leaving 18 bases between them. In germline, CDR1 is SGHTA, CDR2 FQGNSA. The CDR3 DNA is TGTGCCAGCAGTCTGGGAGGACCCTGGAGTGAGCAGTTCTTC. Translating it yields CASSLGGPWSEQFF.

There are a few counts of this clonotype. The V call is TRBV6-1, the J call TRBJ2-7; D not resolved. Trimming stripped 6 bases from V and 4 bases from J, with 13 bases between. CDR1 and CDR2 (germline): MNHNS, SASEGT. CDR3 length: 13 amino acids. CDR3 sequence: CASSYELSYEQYV. The CDR3 nucleotides are TGTGCCAGCAGCTATGAACTAAGTTACGAGCAGTACGTC.

This clonotype came up a few times. The chain combines TRBV5-1 with TRBJ2-7, with D possibly being TRBD2 (6 bases). The length of the CDR3 is 12 residues. CDR1 and CDR2 from the germline V gene are SGHRS and YFSETQ. V was cut by 8 bases and J by 5 bases, with 14 bases left in between. In DNA form, the CDR3 reads TGCGCCAGGGCGGGACTGGGGAACGAGCAGTACTTC. The encoded protein is CARAGLGNEQYF.

This clonotype occurred many times. This chain connects TRBV4-2 to TRBJ1-3, with D perhaps matching TRBD1 (6 bases). Germline CDR1 LGHNA, CDR2 YNFKEQ. The V end lost 0 bases, the J end lost 3 bases, and 12 bases lay between the germline ends. CDR3 length: 16 amino acids. The CDR3 DNA sequence: TGTGCCAGCAGCCAAGACGGCAGGGGATATGGAAACACCATATATTTT. Amino acids: CASSQDGRGYGNTIYF.

In its sample, this clonotype is medium-sized. The J gene is TRBJ1-5, the V gene TRBV20-1, with a weak D call TRBD1 (5 bases). Trimming pared 6 bases from V and 6 bases from J, leaving 15 bases between. The germline CDR1 and CDR2 sequences are DFQATT and SNEGSKA (reference sequence). There are 13 residues in the CDR3. CDR3 sequence reads: CSAWGPGGQPQHF. Written as DNA, the CDR3 is TGCAGTGCCTGGGGACCGGGTGGTCAGCCCCAGCATTTT.

This clonotype has a count of ten or more. The chain carries TRBV21-1 and TRBJ2-3. TRBV21-1 represents a pseudogene. This CDR3 has 11 residues. The CDR3 DNA reads TGTGCCAGCAGCCGTTCCAATACGCAGTATTTT. As protein: CASSRSNTQYF.

This clonotype was seen repeatedly, ten times or more. This chain joins TRBV7-9 and TRBJ2-5; D remains unclear. Trimming removed 2 bases from V and 1 base from J, with 11 bases in between. This CDR3 region has 15 residues. Germline values: CDR1 SEHNR, CDR2 FQNEAQ (reference sequence). CDR3 protein: CASSLIPGFQETQYF. CDR3 nucleotide sequence: TGTGCCAGCAGCTTAATTCCCGGGTTCCAAGAGACCCAGTACTTC.

At least ten counts were recorded for this clonotype. An end of the junction differs from the germline gene, which may be a read error. V and J are TRBV7-9 and TRBJ1-2, with D possibly TRBD1 on 5 matching bases. The CDR3 spans 14 residues. Germline loops: CDR1 SEHNR, CDR2 FQNEAQ (reference sequence). CDR3 bases: TGTGCCAGCAGCTTAGTAGAGGGGATCTATGGCGACACCTTC. It yields the protein CASSLVEGIYGDTF. Full variable domain (outside the CDR3, taken from reference TRBV7-9 and TRBJ1-2): DTGVSQNPRHKITKRGQNVTFRCDPISEHNRLYWYRQTLGQGPEFLTYFQNEAQLEKSRLLSDRFSAERPKGSFSTLEIQRTEQGDSAMYLCASSLVEGIYGDTFGSGTRLTVV.

This clonotype was detected many times. The V gene is TRBV29-1, the J gene TRBJ2-1; 9 bases are a match to TRBD1. This CDR3 contains 13 residues. The V gene end was trimmed by 6 bases and the J gene end by 4 bases; junction bases not matched to a gene: 4. Looked up from germline, CDR1 is SQVTM and CDR2 is ANQGSEA. The CDR3 is CSVHRGPYNEQFF. CDR3 nucleotide sequence: TGCAGCGTACACAGGGGGCCATACAATGAGCAGTTCTTC.

This clonotype has at least ten counts. This chain uses TRBV20-1 with TRBJ1-1, with 7 bases fitting TRBD1. CDR3 length: 16 residues. Per germline, CDR1 DFQATT and CDR2 SNEGSKA (reference sequence). J lost 4 bases, V lost 0 bases, and 11 bases had no gene match. CDR3 sequence reads: CSARDPAGRGSTEAFF. The CDR3 bases are TGCAGTGCTAGAGATCCGGCGGGCAGGGGGAGCACTGAAGCTTTCTTT.

This clonotype was picked up many times. The chain joins TRBV30 to TRBJ2-7; 8 nucleotides match TRBD1. After removal of 2 bases from V and 2 bases from J, the junction contained 11 bases not matched to a gene. The germline V gene has CDR1 GTSNPN and CDR2 SVGIG (reference sequence). The CDR3 has 16 residues. This chain's CDR3 is CAWSYLDGQGPYEQYV. CDR3 nucleotide sequence: TGTGCCTGGAGTTACCTAGACGGACAGGGACCCTACGAGCAGTACGTC.

This clonotype was counted ten times or more. This sequence joins TRBV2 and TRBJ2-3; a possible D gene is TRBD2 (6 bases). The CDR3 runs to 14 residues. The V end lost 8 bases, the J end lost 1 base, and 13 bases lay between the germline ends. The V gene's germline CDR1 is SNHLY and CDR2 FYNNEI. CDR3 DNA sequence: TGTGCCAGCGGAGGGACTTTACGCACAGATACGCAGTATTTT. It codes for CASGGTLRTDTQYF.

This clonotype is termed medium-sized. The genes are TRBV7-9 and TRBJ2-5; 13 nucleotides align to TRBD2. V shed 5 bases, J shed 4 bases, and the junction held 10 bases outside the gene matches. The CDR3 consists of 17 residues. Looked up from germline, CDR1 is SEHNR and CDR2 is FQNEAQ (reference sequence). Written as DNA, the CDR3 is TGTGCCAGCAGCCCCAGGACTAGCGGGAGTGCTGCAGAGACCCAGTACTTC. Translating gives CASSPRTSGSAAETQYF. Looking up the rest from reference TRBV7-9 and TRBJ2-5 gives the full variable domain: DTGVSQNPRHKITKRGQNVTFRCDPISEHNRLYWYRQTLGQGPEFLTYFQNEAQLEKSRLLSDRFSAERPKGSFSTLEIQRTEQGDSAMYLCASSPRTSGSAAETQYFGPGTRLLVL.

This clonotype is medium-sized. The J gene is TRBJ2-5, the V gene TRBV27; 7 bases fit TRBD1. There are 14 residues in the CDR3. V lost 5 bases and J lost 1; bases outside the gene matches: 4. Germline loops: CDR1 MNHEY, CDR2 SMNVEV (reference sequence). The CDR3 reads CASSPYRGQETQYF. As DNA, the CDR3 is TGTGCCAGCAGTCCTTACAGGGGCCAAGAGACCCAGTACTTC.

This clonotype was seen ten or more times. V is TRBV27 and J is TRBJ2-2; 7 positions agree with TRBD2. V dropped 5 bases and J dropped 2; count of bases not matched to a gene: 8. Germline-derived CDR1 and CDR2 are MNHEY and SMNVEV (reference sequence). This CDR3 region has 16 residues. For the CDR3, the DNA is TGTGCCAGCAGTCCCCCCGGGGGGAGCAACACCGGGGAGCTGTTTTTT. Translated, it gives CASSPPGGSNTGELFF.

There are many counts of this clonotype. V usage is TRBV20-1 and J usage is TRBJ1-1; possibly TRBD1 for D (5 bases). V was trimmed by 1 base and J by 6 bases, leaving 12 bases between them. Germline values: CDR1 DFQATT, CDR2 SNEGSKA (reference sequence). The CDR3 is 13 residues long. The chain's CDR3 is CSARGPPGAEAFF. Here the CDR3 DNA reads TGCAGTGCTAGAGGACCCCCGGGGGCTGAAGCTTTCTTT.